One and the same sample provided the 26 T cell receptor beta chains below, sequenced in a study of T-cell reconstitution after alpha-beta-depleted transplantation in children. This sample's TCRbeta library carried unique molecular identifier barcodes. TCRdb reprocessed the PCR reads via MiXCR and lists one record per CDR3 protein. The profile shows nearly 9,500 distinct CDR3 sequences, about 15% of them singletons. Sequenced here: PBMCs, mostly from graft donor cells, sampled 60 days after TCRalphabeta/CD19-depleted stem cell transplant. Receptors originate from a male patient aged 5 to 17 who had a stem cell transplant for acute lymphoblastic leukemia, so the T cells may come from the graft donor.

In its sample, this clonotype was seen many times. V gene TRBV18 combines with J gene TRBJ2-5; 9 bases are shared with TRBD2. CDR1 KGHSH and CDR2 LQKENI come from the germline V gene. The CDR3 extends over 15 amino acids. V lost 2 bases and J lost 3; bases outside the gene matches: 4. In DNA, the CDR3 is TGTGCCAGCTCACCAGGGACTAGCCCGAAAGAGACCCAGTACTTC. This sequence encodes CASSPGTSPKETQYF. Looking up the rest from reference TRBV18 and TRBJ2-5 gives the full variable domain: NAGVMQNPRHLVRRRGQEARLRCSPMKGHSHVYWYRQLPEEGLKFMVYLQKENIIDESGMPKERFSAEFPKEGPSILRIQQVVRGDSAAYFCASSPGTSPKETQYFGPGTRLLVL.

As regards this clonotype: This clone may be a read error of a much larger clone one base away. The V and J genes are TRBV27 and TRBJ1-6; D is unresolved. The germline V gene encodes CDR1 MNHEY and CDR2 SMNVEV (reference sequence). CDR3 length: 13 residues. CDR3 nucleotide sequence: TGTGCCGGCAGTTTCGGGTCAGCTTCACCCCTCCACTTT. Protein sequence: CAGSFGSASPLHF.

This clonotype has more than one count but fewer than ten. V and J are TRBV7-7 and TRBJ2-4; 7 positions match TRBD2. The CDR3 extends over 16 amino acids. The trim removed 5 bases at V and 0 bases at J, leaving 7 bases unmatched. CDR1 SSHAT and CDR2 FNYEAQ come from the germline V gene (reference sequence). CDR3 DNA: TGTGCCAGCAGCCCGGCCAGCGGGGTAGCCAAAAACATTCAGTACTTC. Residues: CASSPASGVAKNIQYF.

This clonotype rates as medium-sized (0.01 to 0.1%). The chain links TRBV11-2 to TRBJ2-1, with D tentatively TRBD2 (5 bases). The CDR3 consists of 16 residues. Trimming took 6 bases from V and 5 from J, leaving 20 bases between them. CDR1 SGHAT and CDR2 FQNNGV come from the germline V gene. This CDR3 is CASSDETGSGDNEQFF. The CDR3 bases are TGTGCCAGCAGTGATGAAACGGGATCAGGAGACAATGAGCAGTTCTTC.

As concerns this clonotype: This may be a read error: a much more frequent sequence differs by one nucleotide. V and J are TRBV10-2 and TRBJ2-2; D is unresolved. Germline V CDR1 and CDR2: WSHSY, SAAADI. The CDR3 is 10 amino acids. The germline V and J ends were trimmed by 11 bases and 7 bases, with 8 bases remaining between them. Here the CDR3 reads CAPSRGELFF. DNA of the CDR3: TGCGCCCCCAGCCGCGGGGAGCTGTTTTTT.

On this clonotype itself: Since a much larger clone is just one base distant, this may be a read error. The chain is built from TRBV10-2 and TRBJ1-4; 7 bases map to TRBD1. V was clipped by 5 bases and J by 8 bases; unmatched bases: 17. Germline values: CDR1 WSHSY, CDR2 SAAADI. The CDR3 totals 17 residues. The CDR3 bases are TGCGCCAGCAGTTCAGAAGGGGGCAAGTCCGCAGGGGAAAAACTGTTTTTT. It yields the protein CASSSEGGKSAGEKLFF.

In this sample, this clonotype turned up many times. The V call is TRBV7-9, the J call TRBJ2-3; D might be TRBD1 (6 bases). The CDR3 extends over 14 amino acids. V lost 3 bases and J lost 4, with 11 bases in between. Looked up from germline, CDR1 is SEHNR and CDR2 is FQNEAQ (reference sequence). The CDR3 reads CASSFEGVADTQYF. CDR3 DNA: TGTGCCAGCAGCTTTGAGGGGGTGGCAGATACGCAGTATTTT.

This chain uses TRBV29-1 with TRBJ1-1; a possible D gene is TRBD1 (6 bases). The CDR3 runs 11 residues. V dropped 5 bases and J dropped 5 bases, with 9 bases sitting between them. Germline V gene data show CDR1 as SQVTM and CDR2 as ANQGSEA. The CDR3 is CSVQGMTEAFF. In DNA form, the CDR3 reads TGCAGCGTTCAGGGGATGACTGAAGCTTTCTTT.

This clonotype showed up many times. The chain has TRBV29-1 and TRBJ2-7; D not certain. Trimming removed 4 bases from V and 4 bases from J, with 20 bases in between. Germline CDR1 SQVTM, CDR2 ANQGSEA. The CDR3 totals 15 residues. Written as DNA, the CDR3 is TGCAGCGTTGGTTCCCCCGTGGGGTTTTTATACGAGCAGTACTTC. Its protein is CSVGSPVGFLYEQYF.

At least ten counts were recorded for this clonotype. This rearrangement joins TRBV18 to TRBJ2-4; 8 bases are a match to TRBD2. This CDR3 spans 18 amino acids. Germline CDR1 and CDR2: KGHSH and LQKENI. V lost 2 bases, J lost 8 bases, and 17 bases stayed unmatched. Here the CDR3 DNA reads TGTGCCAGCTCACCATCAAGTCGGACGGGAGGGCATGTCGACATTCAGTACTTC. Its protein product is CASSPSSRTGGHVDIQYF.

V is TRBV11-2 and J is TRBJ2-5, with D tentatively TRBD2 (7 bases). V was shortened by 5 bases and J by 4 bases, with 26 bases between the two germline ends. There are 18 residues in the CDR3. CDR1 and CDR2 from the germline V gene are SGHAT and FQNNGV. CDR3 nucleotide sequence: TGTGCCAGCAGCCCCGGATCGGGGTCGCGGGGAGGGGGAGAGACCCAGTACTTC. Amino acids: CASSPGSGSRGGGETQYF.

The chain couples TRBV12-3 or TRBV12-4 to TRBJ2-7; the match to TRBD1 covers 7 bases. This CDR3 has 14 residues. Trimming cost V 5 bases and J 6 bases; bases outside gene matches: 10. The DNA for the CDR3 is TGTGCCAGCAGTATAGACAGGGAAGGGATCGAGCAGTACTTC. Amino acid sequence: CASSIDREGIEQYF.

This clonotype was observed many times. J is TRBJ2-3 and V is TRBV5-1; D is ambiguous. The CDR3 has 18 amino acids. Trimming removed 0 bases from V and 0 bases from J, with 17 bases in between. The germline V gene has CDR1 SGHRS and CDR2 YFSETQ. CDR3 nucleotides: TGCGCCAGCAGCTTGGCGACTCAGGAGTACACTAGCACAGATACGCAGTATTTT. This sequence encodes CASSLATQEYTSTDTQYF.

This clonotype was picked up many times. The V gene is TRBV7-2, the J gene TRBJ1-5, with D unresolved. In germline, CDR1 is SGHTA, CDR2 FQGNSA. Trimming took off 3 bases at V and 4 bases at J, with 7 bases between the two ends. This CDR3 comprises 13 residues. CDR3 nucleotides: TGTGCCAGCAGCTTCAAGGGAAATCAGCCCCAGCATTTT. It yields the protein CASSFKGNQPQHF.

This clonotype has ten or more counts. The chain carries TRBV12-3 or TRBV12-4 and TRBJ1-5; D unresolved. Deletions cut 4 bases from V and 3 bases from J, with 10 bases between. The CDR3 has 14 amino acids. The chain's CDR3 is CASSSARNNQPQHF. DNA for the CDR3: TGTGCCAGCAGTTCCGCGAGAAACAATCAGCCCCAGCATTTT.

This clonotype was counted many times. The chain employs TRBV11-2 and TRBJ2-5, with D perhaps matching TRBD1 (6 bases). CDR1 is SGHAT, CDR2 FQNNGV, per germline. Trimming took off 6 bases at V and 5 bases at J, with 16 bases between the two ends. The CDR3 has 14 residues. This chain's CDR3 is CASRLGQTRETQYF. The CDR3, as DNA: TGTGCCAGCAGACTAGGACAGACCCGGGAGACCCAGTACTTC. Using reference TRBV11-2 and TRBJ2-5 for the parts outside the CDR3, the full variable domain is EAGVAQSPRYKIIEKRQSVAFWCNPISGHATLYWYQQILGQGPKLLIQFQNNGVVDDSQLPKDRFSAERLKGVDSTLKIQPAKLEDSAVYLCASRLGQTRETQYFGPGTRLLVL.

This chain links TRBV11-2 with TRBJ2-1; 9 nucleotides match TRBD2. The CDR3 has 18 amino acids. J was trimmed by 7 bases and V by 1 base; bases with no gene match: 14. Germline CDR1 SGHAT, CDR2 FQNNGV. The CDR3 protein is CASSLGWVRGRAGNEQFF. The DNA of the CDR3 is TGTGCCAGCAGCTTAGGTTGGGTTCGCGGGAGGGCCGGAAATGAGCAGTTCTTC.

This clonotype was recorded at least ten times. The V call is TRBV27, the J call TRBJ1-4; 7 bases fit TRBD1. The CDR3 is 14 residues long. Germline V lookup: CDR1 MNHEY, CDR2 SMNVEV (reference sequence). Trimming cost V 5 bases and J 4 bases; bases outside gene matches: 4. Written as DNA, the CDR3 is TGTGCCAGCAGTAAGGGACAGATTAATGAAAAACTGTTTTTT. Amino acid sequence: CASSKGQINEKLFF.

This clonotype was seen repeatedly, ten times or more. The chain employs TRBV4-1 and TRBJ1-1; possible D gene TRBD1, 5 bases. CDR3 length: 13 residues. The V and J ends lost 4 bases and 2 bases respectively, with 8 bases between them. Germline V gene sequence: CDR1 MGHRA, CDR2 YSYEKL. CDR3 nucleotides: TGCGCCAGCAGCCCACGGACAAACACTGAAGCTTTCTTT. This gives the protein CASSPRTNTEAFF.

This clonotype was picked up many times. The CDR3 nucleotides are TGCGCCAGCAATAGTGGGAACTACAATGAGCAGTTCTTC. This codes for CASNSGNYNEQFF. The V call is TRBV5-1, the J call TRBJ2-1; unclear D gene. The V end lost 6 bases, the J end lost 3 bases, and 10 bases lay between the germline ends. CDR1 and CDR2 from the germline V gene are SGHRS and YFSETQ. This CDR3 has 13 amino acids.

In its sample, this clonotype was seen many times. This chain uses TRBV3-1 with TRBJ2-1; TRBD2 agrees at 9 bases. Germline V gives CDR1 LGHDT, CDR2 YNNKEL (reference sequence). With V trimmed by 8 bases and J by 5 bases, 10 bases remained unmatched. There are 15 residues in the CDR3. The chain's CDR3 is CASVLAGGLHNEQFF. The CDR3 DNA is TGTGCCAGCGTCCTTGCGGGGGGGTTGCACAATGAGCAGTTCTTC.

This clonotype was found many times. The rearrangement links TRBV2 to TRBJ2-1; tentatively, D is TRBD2 (7 bases). The V end lost 1 base, the J end lost 7 bases, and 14 bases lay between the germline ends. This CDR3 region has 15 residues. Germline-derived CDR1 and CDR2 are SNHLY and FYNNEI. DNA for the CDR3: TGTGCCAGCAGTGAAGAGGGGGGGCGGATTAATGAGCAGTTCTTC. This gives the protein CASSEEGGRINEQFF.

This clonotype has only a few counts. J is TRBJ1-1 and V is TRBV29-1; a weak D match, TRBD1 (6 bases). The germline CDR1 and CDR2 sequences are SQVTM and ANQGSEA. CDR3 length equals 18 residues. The V gene lost 4 bases and the J gene lost 7 bases, with 31 bases spanning the gap. CDR3 loop: CSVGRPRGTPRWVGEAFF. For the CDR3, the DNA is TGCAGCGTTGGCCGACCCCGCGGGACACCCCGTTGGGTCGGTGAAGCTTTCTTT. Supplemented by reference TRBV29-1 and TRBJ1-1, the full variable domain reads SAVISQKPSRDICQRGTSLTIQCQVDSQVTMMFWYRQQPGQSLTLIATANQGSEATYESGFVIDKFPISRPNLTFSTLTVSNMSPEDSSIYLCSVGRPRGTPRWVGEAFFGQGTRLTVV.

The sample holds many counts of this clonotype. The gene calls are TRBV11-2 and TRBJ2-5, with D possibly matching TRBD1 (6 bases). Trimming left V 7 bases short and J 2 bases short, with 14 bases between. The CDR3 totals 14 residues. Germline CDR1 SGHAT, CDR2 FQNNGV. DNA for the CDR3: TGTGCCAGCAACAGGGAAGAGGGTCAAGAGACCCAGTACTTC. This sequence encodes CASNREEGQETQYF.

This clonotype was counted at least ten times. The chain employs TRBV14 and TRBJ2-3; TRBD1 is a possible D gene (6 bases). V was clipped by 2 bases and J by 1 base, with 10 bases between them. Per the germline V gene, CDR1 is SGHDN and CDR2 is FVKESK. This CDR3 has 15 residues. The CDR3 loop is CASSQLTGGTDTQYF. The CDR3 coding sequence is TGTGCCAGCAGCCAACTGACAGGTGGCACAGATACGCAGTATTTT.

This clonotype is deemed medium-sized. This sequence joins TRBV21-1 and TRBJ2-7; the table's D call TRBD1 went unverified against the DNA. TRBV21-1 is recorded as a pseudogene. The CDR3 sequence is 15 residues long. CDR3 in amino acids: CASSNSRDRNNEQYF. The DNA for the CDR3 is TGTGCCAGCAGCAATTCCCGGGACAGGAACAACGAGCAGTACTTC.